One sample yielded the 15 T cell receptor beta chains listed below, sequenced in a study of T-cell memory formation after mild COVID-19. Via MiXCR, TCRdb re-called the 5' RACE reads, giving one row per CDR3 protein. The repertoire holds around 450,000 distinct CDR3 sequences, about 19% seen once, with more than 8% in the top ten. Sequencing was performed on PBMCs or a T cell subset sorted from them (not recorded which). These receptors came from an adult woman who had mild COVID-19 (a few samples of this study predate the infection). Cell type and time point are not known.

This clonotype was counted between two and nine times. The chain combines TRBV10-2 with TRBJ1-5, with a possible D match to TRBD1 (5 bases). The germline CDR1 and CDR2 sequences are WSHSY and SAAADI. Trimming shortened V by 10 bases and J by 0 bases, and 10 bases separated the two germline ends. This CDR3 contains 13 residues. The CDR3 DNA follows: TGCGCCACCGGGGACGGTAGCAATCAGCCCCAGCATTTT. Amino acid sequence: CATGDGSNQPQHF.

CDR3 protein: CASSPRLADQETQYF. CDR3 DNA sequence: TGTGCCAGCAGCCCGAGGCTGGCGGACCAAGAGACCCAGTACTTC. V and J are TRBV7-2 and TRBJ2-5; D remains ambiguous. CDR3 size: 15 residues. V was pared by 5 bases and J by 0 bases, with 13 bases between. From germline, CDR1 is SGHTA and CDR2 FQGNSA.

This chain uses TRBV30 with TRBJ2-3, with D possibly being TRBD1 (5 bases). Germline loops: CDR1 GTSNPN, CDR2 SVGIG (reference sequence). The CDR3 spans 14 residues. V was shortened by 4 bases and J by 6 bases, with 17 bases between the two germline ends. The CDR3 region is CAWKSAGSRDTQYF. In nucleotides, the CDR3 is TGTGCCTGGAAATCAGCAGGGTCAAGGGATACGCAGTATTTT.

The CDR3 region is CASSLDLNGANVLTF. The CDR3 DNA reads as TGCGCCAGCAGCTTGGATCTAAATGGGGCCAACGTCCTGACTTTC. The V gene is TRBV5-1, the J gene TRBJ2-6; D uncertain. The germline V and J ends were trimmed by 0 bases and 3 bases, with 7 bases remaining between them. There are 15 residues in the CDR3. The germline gives CDR1 SGHRS, CDR2 YFSETQ. Full variable domain (remainder filled in from reference TRBV5-1 and TRBJ2-6): KAGVTQTPRYLIKTRGQQVTLSCSPISGHRSVSWYQQTPGQGLQFLFEYFSETQRNKGNFPGRFSGRQFSNSRSEMNVSTLELGDSALYLCASSLDLNGANVLTFGAGSRLTVL.

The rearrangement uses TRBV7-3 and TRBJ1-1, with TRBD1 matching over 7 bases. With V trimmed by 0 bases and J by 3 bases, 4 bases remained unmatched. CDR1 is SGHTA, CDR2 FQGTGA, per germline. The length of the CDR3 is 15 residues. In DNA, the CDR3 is TGTGCCAGCAGCTTAACCGGGACAGCGGACACTGAAGCTTTCTTT. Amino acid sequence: CASSLTGTADTEAFF. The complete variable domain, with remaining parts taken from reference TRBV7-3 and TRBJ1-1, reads GAGVSQTPSNKVTEKGKYVELRCDPISGHTALYWYRQSLGQGPEFLIYFQGTGAADDSGLPNDRFFAVRPEGSVSTLKIQRTERGDSAVYLCASSLTGTADTEAFFGQGTRLTVV.

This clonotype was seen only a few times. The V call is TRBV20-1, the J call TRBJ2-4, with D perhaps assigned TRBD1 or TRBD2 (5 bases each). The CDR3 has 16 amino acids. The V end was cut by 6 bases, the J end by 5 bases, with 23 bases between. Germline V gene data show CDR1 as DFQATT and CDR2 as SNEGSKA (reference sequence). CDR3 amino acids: CSANSLGTLYENIQYF. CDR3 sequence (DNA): TGCAGTGCAAACTCTCTAGGGACCCTTTACGAAAACATTCAGTACTTC.

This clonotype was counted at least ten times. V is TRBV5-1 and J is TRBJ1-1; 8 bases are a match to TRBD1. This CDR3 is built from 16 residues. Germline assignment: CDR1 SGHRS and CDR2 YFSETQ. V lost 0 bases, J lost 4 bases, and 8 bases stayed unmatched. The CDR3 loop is CASSLGPGQGGTEAFF. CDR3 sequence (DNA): TGCGCCAGCAGCTTGGGACCCGGACAGGGAGGCACTGAAGCTTTCTTT.

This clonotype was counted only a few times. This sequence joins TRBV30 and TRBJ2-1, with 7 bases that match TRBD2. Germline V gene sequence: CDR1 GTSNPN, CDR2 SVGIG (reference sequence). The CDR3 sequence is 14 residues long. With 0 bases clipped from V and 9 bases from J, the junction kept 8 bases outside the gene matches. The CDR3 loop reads CAWSVPGLVGEQFF. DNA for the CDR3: TGTGCCTGGAGTGTACCCGGACTAGTTGGTGAGCAGTTCTTC.

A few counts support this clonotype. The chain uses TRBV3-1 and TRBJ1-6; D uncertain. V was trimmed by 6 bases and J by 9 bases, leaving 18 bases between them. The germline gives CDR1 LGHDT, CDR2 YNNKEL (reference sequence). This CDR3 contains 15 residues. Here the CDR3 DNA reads TGTGCCAGCAGTACGGCCCCATCATCGGGTTCACCCCTCCACTTT. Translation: CASSTAPSSGSPLHF. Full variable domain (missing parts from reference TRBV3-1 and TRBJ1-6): DTAVSQTPKYLVTQMGNDKSIKCEQNLGHDTMYWYKQDSKKFLKIMFSYNNKELIINETVPNRFSPKSPDKAHLNLHINSLELGDSAVYFCASSTAPSSGSPLHFGNGTRLTVT.

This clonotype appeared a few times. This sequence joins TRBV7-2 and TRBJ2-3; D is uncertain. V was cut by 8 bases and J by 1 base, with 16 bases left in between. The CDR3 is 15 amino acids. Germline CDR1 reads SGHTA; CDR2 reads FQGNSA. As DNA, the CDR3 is TGTGCCAGCCTCCATCCGGCGTTGGGCACAGATACGCAGTATTTT. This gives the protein CASLHPALGTDTQYF.

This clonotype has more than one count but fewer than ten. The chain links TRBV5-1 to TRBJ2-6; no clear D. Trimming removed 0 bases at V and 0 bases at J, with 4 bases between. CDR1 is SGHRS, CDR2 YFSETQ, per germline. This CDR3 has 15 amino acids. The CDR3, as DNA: TGCGCCAGCAGCTTGGGACACTCTGGGGCCAACGTCCTGACTTTC. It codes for CASSLGHSGANVLTF.

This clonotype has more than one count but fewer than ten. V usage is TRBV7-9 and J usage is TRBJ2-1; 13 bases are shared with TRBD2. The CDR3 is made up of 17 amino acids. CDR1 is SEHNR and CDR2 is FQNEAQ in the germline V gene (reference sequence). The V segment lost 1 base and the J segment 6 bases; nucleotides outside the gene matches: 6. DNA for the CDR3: TGTGCCAGCAGCTTAGGGCTCGGACTAGCGGGAGTCAATGAGCAGTTCTTC. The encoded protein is CASSLGLGLAGVNEQFF.

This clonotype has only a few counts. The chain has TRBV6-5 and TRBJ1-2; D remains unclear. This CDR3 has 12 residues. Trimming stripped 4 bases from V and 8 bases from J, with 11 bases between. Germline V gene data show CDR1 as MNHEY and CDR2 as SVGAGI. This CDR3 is CASSSIAGGYTF. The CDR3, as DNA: TGTGCCAGCAGTTCAATTGCAGGAGGCTACACCTTC.

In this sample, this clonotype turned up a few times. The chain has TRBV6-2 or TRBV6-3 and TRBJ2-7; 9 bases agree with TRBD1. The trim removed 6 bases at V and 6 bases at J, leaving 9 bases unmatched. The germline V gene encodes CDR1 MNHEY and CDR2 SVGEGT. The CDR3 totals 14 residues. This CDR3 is CASSTQGALGEQYF. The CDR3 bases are TGTGCCAGCAGCACACAGGGGGCTTTGGGCGAGCAGTACTTC.

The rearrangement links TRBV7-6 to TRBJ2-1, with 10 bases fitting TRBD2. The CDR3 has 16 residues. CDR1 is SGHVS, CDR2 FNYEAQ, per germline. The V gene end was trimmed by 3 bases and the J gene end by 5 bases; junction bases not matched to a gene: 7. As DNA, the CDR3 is TGTGCCAGCAGCTTGTCCAGGACTAGCGGAGACAATGAGCAGTTCTTC. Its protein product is CASSLSRTSGDNEQFF.